Following are 28 T cell receptor beta chains from one sample sequenced in a study of T-cell reconstitution after alpha-beta-depleted transplantation in children. Unique molecular identifiers were used to barcode this TCRbeta library. Using its own MiXCR run on the PCR reads, TCRdb lists one record per CDR3 protein. The sample consists of hundreds of thousands of distinct CDR3 sequences, under 20% of them appearing once. The specimen was PBMCs, mostly from graft donor cells, collected 360 days after TCRalphabeta/CD19-depleted stem cell transplant. The receptors shown here come from a male patient aged 2-10 years who had a stem cell transplant for acute lymphoblastic leukemia, so the T cells may come from the graft donor.

The chain combines TRBV4-2 with TRBJ2-7, with 9 bases that match TRBD1. Germline loops: CDR1 LGHNA, CDR2 YNFKEQ. The CDR3 is 16 amino acids. The trim removed 1 base at V and 4 bases at J, leaving 8 bases unmatched. CDR3 DNA sequence: TGTGCCAGCAGCCAAGGCCTGGACAGGGGAAAATACGAGCAGTACTTC. Protein product: CASSQGLDRGKYEQYF.

This clonotype was observed many times. The chain recombines TRBV12-3 or TRBV12-4 with TRBJ2-4, with D uncertain. This CDR3 has 14 amino acids. V lost 5 bases and J 0 bases, leaving 8 bases between the germline ends. CDR3 coding DNA: TGTGCCAGCAGTCCGGTGGTAGCCAAAAACATTCAGTACTTC. Translation gives CASSPVVAKNIQYF.

V gene TRBV20-1 combines with J gene TRBJ1-6, with D perhaps TRBD1 (5 bases). Trimming pared 4 bases from V and 7 bases from J, leaving 11 bases between. The germline V gene encodes CDR1 DFQATT and CDR2 SNEGSKA (reference sequence). The CDR3 is made up of 13 amino acids. CDR3 region: CSATTDRNSPLHF. The CDR3 DNA sequence: TGCAGTGCTACTACCGACAGAAATTCACCCCTCCACTTT.

Only a few counts were recorded for this clonotype. V usage is TRBV7-2 and J usage is TRBJ2-7; TRBD1 might be the D (5 bases). V was cut by 5 bases and J by 6 bases, with 11 bases left in between. From germline, CDR1 is SGHTA and CDR2 FQGNSA. The CDR3 runs to 12 residues. Here the CDR3 reads CASSPSGSEQYF. The DNA of the CDR3 is TGTGCCAGCAGCCCCTCAGGGTCCGAGCAGTACTTC.

This clonotype was counted between two and nine times. V and J are TRBV28 and TRBJ2-1, with TRBD2 matching 8 bases. Germline V gives CDR1 MDHEN, CDR2 SYDVKM. The trim removed 5 bases at V and 4 bases at J, leaving 7 bases unmatched. CDR3 length equals 15 residues. The chain's CDR3 is CASSLPGLVYNEQFF. The DNA for the CDR3 is TGTGCCAGCAGTCTGCCGGGACTAGTATACAATGAGCAGTTCTTC.

The V and J genes are TRBV5-1 and TRBJ1-5, with D possibly being TRBD1 (5 bases). CDR3 size: 15 residues. The germline V gene encodes CDR1 SGHRS and CDR2 YFSETQ. Trimming cost V 0 bases and J 10 bases, with 17 bases left between them. The CDR3 DNA follows: TGCGCCAGCAGCTTGGAGGGACCTTCCTCTGGACCCCAGCATTTT. This gives the protein CASSLEGPSSGPQHF.

This clonotype turned up a few times. The DNA of the CDR3 is TGTGCCAGCAGCCGACGGGGGTACCAAGAGACCCAGTACTTC. It is translated as CASSRRGYQETQYF. J is TRBJ2-5 and V is TRBV13; D possibly corresponds to TRBD2 (6 bases). This CDR3 is built from 14 residues. V dropped 5 bases and J dropped 0 bases, with 10 bases sitting between them. Germline V lookup: CDR1 PRHDT, CDR2 FYEKMQ (reference sequence).

The sample holds a few counts of this clonotype. This chain uses TRBV20-1 with TRBJ2-3; D unclear. With 6 bases removed from V and 4 bases from J, the gap between germline ends came to 8 bases. Per the germline V gene, CDR1 is DFQATT and CDR2 is SNEGSKA (reference sequence). This CDR3 has 11 residues. The CDR3 region has the DNA TGCAGTGCCTCGATCCCAGATACGCAGTATTTT. It is translated as CSASIPDTQYF.

This clonotype came up many times. The junction shows a germline mismatch at one end, possibly a read error. The chain uses TRBV4-1 and TRBJ2-7; D possibly uses TRBD1 or TRBD2 (7 bases each). CDR1 is MGHRA and CDR2 is YSYEKL in the germline V gene. The CDR3 consists of 14 residues. The CDR3 DNA sequence: TGTGCCAGCAGCCAGGGGGGCGGGAGCTACGAGCAGTACTTC. Its translation: CASSQGGGSYEQYF.

This clonotype occurred a few times. The CDR3 DNA follows: TGTGCCAGCAACATCGGGGGTGAGCAGTTCTTC. Residues: CASNIGGEQFF. This chain joins TRBV12-3 or TRBV12-4 and TRBJ2-1; D might be TRBD2 (6 bases). The CDR3 length is 11 residues. V was trimmed by 7 bases and J by 9 bases, leaving 10 bases between them.

This clonotype occurred a few times. This chain links TRBV7-9 with TRBJ1-1; 8 bases align to TRBD1. CDR1 SEHNR and CDR2 FQNEAQ come from the germline V gene (reference sequence). The CDR3 contains 16 residues. V shed 1 base, J shed 2 bases, and the junction held 6 bases outside the gene matches. CDR3 sequence reads: CASSLGRDRLNTEAFF. CDR3 coding DNA: TGTGCCAGCAGCTTAGGGAGGGACAGGCTAAACACTGAAGCTTTCTTT.

This clonotype was recorded a few times. This rearrangement joins TRBV20-1 to TRBJ2-1, with TRBD2 as a possible D gene (5 bases). This CDR3 region has 16 residues. CDR1 and CDR2 (germline): DFQATT, SNEGSKA (reference sequence). Deletions cut 5 bases from V and 4 bases from J, with 21 bases between. CDR3 bases: TGCAGTGCTCCCGCTCCGGGCGGGTCTGTTTACAATGAGCAGTTCTTC. It translates to CSAPAPGGSVYNEQFF.

The sample holds a few counts of this clonotype. V gene TRBV20-1 combines with J gene TRBJ1-5; no firm D call. V lost 2 bases to trimming and J lost 0 bases, with 8 bases between them. This CDR3 spans 14 amino acids. Germline V gives CDR1 DFQATT, CDR2 SNEGSKA (reference sequence). The DNA for the CDR3 is TGCAGTGCTAGACACAGCAATAGCAATCAGCCCCAGCATTTT. Residues: CSARHSNSNQPQHF.

This clonotype was detected a few times. The V and J genes are TRBV7-9 and TRBJ1-1; D remains unclear. Germline CDR1 SEHNR, CDR2 FQNEAQ (reference sequence). V gave up 1 base and J gave up 4 bases, with 7 bases separating them. The length of the CDR3 is 13 residues. The CDR3 DNA sequence: TGTGCCAGCAGCTTAGTCGGGGTCACTGAAGCTTTCTTT. This gives the protein CASSLVGVTEAFF.

This clonotype has just a few counts. V gene TRBV2 combines with J gene TRBJ1-1; a weak D match, TRBD1 (5 bases). Per germline, CDR1 SNHLY and CDR2 FYNNEI. The CDR3 loop spans 15 amino acids. The V end was cut by 4 bases, the J end by 5 bases, with 17 bases between. CDR3 coding DNA: TGTGCCAGCAGTGCCCTTCCAGGGTATGGGACTGAAGCTTTCTTT. Amino acids: CASSALPGYGTEAFF. Complete variable domain (other parts from reference TRBV2 and TRBJ1-1): EPEVTQTPSHQVTQMGQEVILRCVPISNHLYFYWYRQILGQKVEFLVSFYNNEISEKSEIFDDQFSVERPDGSNFTLKIRSTKLEDSAMYFCASSALPGYGTEAFFGQGTRLTVV.

In the case of this clonotype: A junction boundary mismatches the germline segment, possibly from a read error. V is TRBV4-1 and J is TRBJ2-5; D is undetermined. CDR3 length: 15 amino acids. Per germline, CDR1 MGHRA and CDR2 YSYEKL. CDR3 in amino acids: CTSSQSGRLVETQYF. The CDR3 DNA is TGCACCAGCAGCCAAAGTGGGCGCCTGGTGGAGACCCAGTACTTC.

This clonotype was picked up a small number of times. The chain couples TRBV4-3 to TRBJ2-7; D assignment may be TRBD1 or TRBD2 (5 bases each). The germline V and J ends were trimmed by 3 bases and 1 base, with 19 bases remaining between them. Germline V CDR1 and CDR2: LGHNA, YSLEER. The CDR3 has 17 residues. Here the CDR3 reads CASSHTWRGRQSYEQYF. The CDR3 bases are TGCGCCAGCAGCCACACCTGGCGAGGGAGACAGTCCTACGAGCAGTACTTC.

The rearrangement joins TRBV7-2 to TRBJ2-1, with 12 positions matching TRBD2. This CDR3 comprises 22 residues. The trim removed 2 bases at V and 3 bases at J, leaving 20 bases unmatched. The V gene's germline CDR1 is SGHTA and CDR2 FQGNSA. CDR3 sequence: CASSLPLISKGLAGHDYNEQFF. Here the CDR3 DNA reads TGTGCCAGCAGCTTACCTTTGATTTCCAAAGGACTAGCGGGGCATGACTACAATGAGCAGTTCTTC.

This clonotype was counted only a few times. The chain uses TRBV4-3 and TRBJ2-7; TRBD1 might be the D (5 bases). V was pared by 1 base and J by 0 bases, with 10 bases between. Germline CDR1 and CDR2: LGHNA and YSLEER. The CDR3 covers 15 residues. The CDR3 DNA reads TGCGCCAGCAGCCAAGGTCCAGGGCCCTCCTACGAGCAGTACTTC. The encoded protein is CASSQGPGPSYEQYF.

The chain uses TRBV7-9 and TRBJ1-5; TRBD1 matches at 8 bases. Germline V gene lookup returns CDR1 SEHNR and CDR2 FQNEAQ (reference sequence). The CDR3 length is 16 residues. J lost 0 bases, V lost 5 bases, and 6 bases had no gene match. Here the CDR3 reads CASSTRTGYSNQPQHF. The CDR3 DNA is TGTGCCAGCAGCACTAGGACAGGGTATAGCAATCAGCCCCAGCATTTT.

This clonotype has more than one count but fewer than ten. This chain links TRBV10-3 with TRBJ2-7; 7 bases match TRBD1. Germline CDR1 ENHRY, CDR2 SYGVKD. The V gene end was trimmed by 8 bases and the J gene end by 2 bases; junction bases not matched to a gene: 3. The CDR3 has 12 amino acids. CDR3 DNA: TGTGCCATCCGGACAGGTCCCTACGAGCAGTACTTC. Protein: CAIRTGPYEQYF.

This clonotype came up many times. The CDR3 loop reads CAWSGGNSNQPQHF. The CDR3 bases are TGTGCCTGGAGTGGGGGTAATAGCAATCAGCCCCAGCATTTT. The chain employs TRBV30 and TRBJ1-5; no clear D. Germline values: CDR1 GTSNPN, CDR2 SVGIG (reference sequence). The CDR3 spans 14 residues. Trimming cost V 1 base and J 0 bases, with 7 bases left between them.

This clonotype was recorded many times. The chain uses TRBV2 and TRBJ2-7, with no clear D. V lost 4 bases and J 2 bases, leaving 12 bases between the germline ends. CDR3 length: 14 amino acids. The germline V gene encodes CDR1 SNHLY and CDR2 FYNNEI. The CDR3 spells CASSGDASPYEQYF. As DNA, the CDR3 is TGTGCCAGCAGTGGCGATGCCAGCCCCTACGAGCAGTACTTC.

This clonotype has a handful of counts. This sequence joins TRBV12-3 or TRBV12-4 and TRBJ1-3, with a possible D match to TRBD1 (6 bases). This CDR3 contains 15 residues. V was shortened by 2 bases and J by 4 bases, with 12 bases between the two germline ends. The CDR3: CASSLSPGGGNTIYF. CDR3 DNA: TGTGCCAGCAGTTTATCTCCCGGGGGCGGAAACACCATATATTTT.

In this sample, this clonotype turned up once. The chain couples TRBV28 to TRBJ1-1; no firm D call. Germline CDR1 and CDR2: MDHEN and SYDVKM. V lost 3 bases and J 6 bases, leaving 11 bases between the germline ends. This CDR3 is built from 13 residues. DNA for the CDR3: TGTGCCAGCAGTTTCCTCCCATACGCTGAAGCTTTCTTT. Amino acid sequence: CASSFLPYAEAFF.

This clonotype was seen only a few times. V and J are TRBV20-1 and TRBJ2-1, with 8 bases that match TRBD2. In germline, CDR1 is DFQATT, CDR2 SNEGSKA (reference sequence). The junction had 3 bases not matched to a gene; V was cut back by 1 base and J by 4 bases. The CDR3 totals 14 residues. CDR3 DNA sequence: TGCAGTGCTAGAGTAGCGGGATCGTACAATGAGCAGTTCTTC. This translates into CSARVAGSYNEQFF.

This clonotype has just a few counts. The rearrangement uses TRBV12-3 or TRBV12-4 and TRBJ2-5; maybe TRBD1 (6 bases). Deletions cut 6 bases from V and 2 bases from J, with 16 bases between. The length of the CDR3 is 15 residues. The CDR3 DNA reads as TGTGCCAGCAGCCGGACAGTCACTCGGCAAGAGACCCAGTACTTC. As protein: CASSRTVTRQETQYF.

The chain is built from TRBV20-1 and TRBJ2-3, with 13 bases aligning to TRBD2. CDR1 is DFQATT, CDR2 SNEGSKA, per germline (reference sequence). The CDR3 consists of 14 residues. V was pared by 6 bases and J by 8 bases, with 8 bases of the junction left unmatched. The CDR3 bases are TGCAGTGCCCCGACTAGCGGGAGGCGCGGTACGCAGTATTTT. It yields the protein CSAPTSGRRGTQYF.